The clone carrying this TCR beta chain was counted many times. Amplification of TCR beta CDR3 regions used RNA as the template. Carried out on the TCR CDR3, a first-round RT-PCR used the HTBI primer set. MiXCR, applied by TCRdb to the multiplex PCR reads, yields one record per CDR3 protein. This table holds about 480,000 distinct CDR3 sequences, about an eighth found once. This entry is derived from a study of T cells in Graves' hyperthyroidism and ophthalmopathy. With 0 bases clipped from V and 5 bases from J, the junction kept 8 bases outside the gene matches. The CDR3 contains 16 residues. CDR1 and CDR2 (germline): LGHDT, YNNKEL (reference sequence).

The V and J genes are TRBV3-1 and TRBJ2-3, with 7 bases matching TRBD2. Input material: blood. This sequence was found in a woman aged 18 to 35 with Graves' hyperthyroidism. Here the CDR3 DNA reads TGTGCCAGCAGCCAAGAATCGCTAGCGGAGGTAGATACGCAGTATTTT. Its translation is CASSQESLAEVDTQYF.